A selection of T cell receptor beta chains follows, all from one sample in a study of T cell responses to AZD1222 COVID-19 vaccine. Profiled with immunoSEQ multiplex PCR; TCRdb holds only in-frame clones, not every one. Here the sample spans approximately 140,000 clones, roughly 90% being singletons. The specimen comprised peripheral blood, sampled 28 days after the second AZD1222 dose. Every receptor here comes from an adult who received the AZD1222 COVID-19 vaccine. Both conserved end residues are part of each CDR3. The D gene is left open where the match is weak. Clone sizes are given selectively: once, few, many, or a class where the clone is expanded.

size: .; D: .; J: TRBJ2-1; V: TRBV11-1; DNA: TGTGCCAGCAGCTTACAGCCGGGGGCTAATGAGCAGTTCTTC; CDR3: CASSLQPGANEQFF
size: .; D: .; J: TRBJ1-5; V: TRBV6-5; DNA: TGTGCCAGCAAAAGACAGGACAATCAGCCCCAGCATTTT; CDR3: CASKRQDNQPQHF
size: .; D: TRBD1; J: TRBJ1-2; V: TRBV5-1; DNA: TGCGCCAGCAGCTTGTTGATTAGACAAGGACAGGGCTATGGCTACACCTTC; CDR3: CASSLLIRQGQGYGYTF
size: .; D: .; J: TRBJ1-5; V: TRBV6-2/TRBV6-3; DNA: TGTGCCAGCAGTTACCCGCCGGCAACTAGCAATCAGCCCCAGCATTTT; CDR3: CASSYPPATSNQPQHF
size: .; D: .; J: TRBJ2-2; V: TRBV6-2/TRBV6-3; DNA: TGTGCCAGCAGCGTAGGAGATACCGGGGAGCTGTTTTTT; CDR3: CASSVGDTGELFF
size: .; D: .; J: TRBJ1-2; V: TRBV10-3; DNA: TGTGCCATCAGCGCGGGAGGGGGAGGAGCATATGGCTACACCTTC; CDR3: CAISAGGGGAYGYTF
size: .; D: TRBD1; J: TRBJ1-6; V: TRBV6-5; DNA: TGTGCCAGCAGTCGACAGGGCAACTCACCCCTCCACTTT; CDR3: CASSRQGNSPLHF
size: .; D: .; J: TRBJ1-1; V: TRBV18; DNA: TGTGCCAGCTCACCAGTAGCGGGGAGCGGAATAACTTTCTTT; CDR3: CASSPVAGSGITFF
size: .; D: TRBD1; J: TRBJ2-5; V: TRBV28; DNA: TGTGCCAGCAGTTTAGACAGGGGGGATACGATCGGGACCCAGTACTTC; CDR3: CASSLDRGDTIGTQYF
size: .; D: .; J: TRBJ1-4; V: TRBV7-9; DNA: TGTGCCAGCAGGGATGGACGGGCTGGTAATGAAAAACTGTTTTTT; CDR3: CASRDGRAGNEKLFF
size: .; D: .; J: TRBJ1-1; V: TRBV18; DNA: TGTGCCAGCTCACCGAACAGCGGCACTGAAGCTTTCTTT; CDR3: CASSPNSGTEAFF
size: .; D: TRBD1; J: TRBJ2-1; V: TRBV5-6; DNA: TGTGCCAGCAGCGCCGACAGGGGGAGCTCCTACAATGAGCAGTTCTTC; CDR3: CASSADRGSSYNEQFF
size: .; D: TRBD1; J: TRBJ1-1; V: TRBV5-1; DNA: TGCGCCAGCAGCACGGACAGGTTGGGAAACACTGAAGCTTTCTTT; CDR3: CASSTDRLGNTEAFF
size: .; D: TRBD2; J: TRBJ2-6; V: TRBV6-2/TRBV6-3; DNA: TGTGCCAGCAGTTACCGGCGGGGGACTGGGGCCAACGTCCTGACTTTC; CDR3: CASSYRRGTGANVLTF
size: .; D: .; J: TRBJ1-4; V: TRBV2; DNA: TGTGCCAGCATAGAGGGCAGGCTAAATGAAAAACTGTTTTTT; CDR3: CASIEGRLNEKLFF
size: .; D: .; J: TRBJ2-3; V: TRBV14; DNA: TGTGCCAGCAGCCAAGACCCCGGAACCACAGATACGCAGTATTTT; CDR3: CASSQDPGTTDTQYF
size: .; D: TRBD2; J: TRBJ2-7; V: TRBV10-2; DNA: TGCGCCAGCACCGACATAGCGGGAGGGCCGTACGAGCAGTACTTC; CDR3: CASTDIAGGPYEQYF
size: .; D: .; J: TRBJ2-5; V: TRBV14; DNA: TGTGCCAGCAGCCATCGCCATGGGAGTTCTCAAGAGACCCAGTACTTC; CDR3: CASSHRHGSSQETQYF
size: few; D: .; J: TRBJ1-3; V: TRBV19; DNA: TGTGCCAGTAAAGGGTCTGGAAACACCATATATTTT; CDR3: CASKGSGNTIYF
size: .; D: .; J: TRBJ1-1; V: TRBV6-1; DNA: TGTGCCAGCAGTGAATTTACGGGGGACACTGAAGCTTTCTTT; CDR3: CASSEFTGDTEAFF
size: .; D: TRBD1; J: TRBJ1-1; V: TRBV5-1; DNA: TGCGCCAGCAGCTTTTTGGGACAGGGGGCGTCCGAACTAGCTTTCTTT; CDR3: CASSFLGQGASELAFF
size: .; D: .; J: TRBJ1-1; V: TRBV21-1; DNA: TGTGCCAGCAGCAAAGAGAATGGGACAGGGACCAACACTGAAGCTTTCTTT; CDR3: CASSKENGTGTNTEAFF
size: .; D: .; J: TRBJ2-5; V: TRBV20-1; DNA: TGCAGTGCTAGAGGTGGAGAGACCCAGTACTTC; CDR3: CSARGGETQYF
size: .; D: .; J: TRBJ2-2; V: TRBV5-1; DNA: TGCGCCAGCAGCTTTACCGGGGGCTCCGGGGAGCTGTTTTTT; CDR3: CASSFTGGSGELFF
size: .; D: .; J: TRBJ1-5; V: TRBV16; DNA: TGTGCCAGCAGCCAGCTGGACGGTCAGCCCCAGCATTTT; CDR3: CASSQLDGQPQHF
size: .; D: TRBD1; J: TRBJ1-5; V: TRBV7-6; DNA: TGTGCCAGCAGCTTTGGGACAGCAAATCAGCCCCAGCATTTT; CDR3: CASSFGTANQPQHF
size: .; D: .; J: TRBJ1-6; V: TRBV6-5; DNA: TGTGCCAGCAGGCCCCCCCGCGGGGATTATTCACCCCTCCACTTT; CDR3: CASRPPRGDYSPLHF
size: once; D: .; J: TRBJ2-3; V: TRBV9; DNA: TGTGCCAGCAGCGTAGTTCCGGGGTCCCGGGATACGCAGTATTTT; CDR3: CASSVVPGSRDTQYF
size: .; D: TRBD2; J: TRBJ2-3; V: TRBV28; DNA: TGTGCCAGCAGTTTAACAGGGACTAGGGGGACGGATACGCAGTATTTT; CDR3: CASSLTGTRGTDTQYF
size: .; D: TRBD1; J: TRBJ1-4; V: TRBV6-5; DNA: TGTGCCAGCAGTTACTCACAGACAGGGCTCGAAAAACTGTTTTTT; CDR3: CASSYSQTGLEKLFF
size: once; D: TRBD2; J: TRBJ2-7; V: TRBV28; DNA: TGTGCCAGTATAGCGGGAGGGCCTACCTACGAGCAGTACTTC; CDR3: CASIAGGPTYEQYF
size: once; D: .; J: TRBJ2-3; V: TRBV10-3; DNA: TGTGCCATCAGTGAGACGGGACTCGGAACAGATACGCAGTATTTT; CDR3: CAISETGLGTDTQYF
size: .; D: .; J: TRBJ2-2; V: TRBV19; DNA: TGTGCCAGCAGTCCCGCGCGGAACGTCGGGGAGCTGTTTTTT; CDR3: CASSPARNVGELFF
size: .; D: .; J: TRBJ2-7; V: TRBV3-1/TRBV3-2; DNA: TGTGCCAGCAGCCGATATAGCTCCTACGAGCAGTACTTC; CDR3: CASSRYSSYEQYF
size: .; D: TRBD1; J: TRBJ1-2; V: TRBV6-5; DNA: TGTGCCACCAGGACAGGTTGGAGGGGCTACACCTTC; CDR3: CATRTGWRGYTF
size: few; D: .; J: TRBJ1-2; V: TRBV7-8; DNA: TGTGCCAGCAACTCTGATCTGGGGAACTATGGCTACACCTTC; CDR3: CASNSDLGNYGYTF
size: few; D: TRBD1; J: TRBJ2-7; V: TRBV6-6; DNA: TGTGCCAGCAGTCCCCTCATACCCGGGACAGGGGGATACGAGCAGTACTTC; CDR3: CASSPLIPGTGGYEQYF